Following are 6 T cell receptor beta chains from one sample sequenced in a study of shared T cell receptors in the human thymus. Produced via immunoSEQ multiplex PCR; TCRdb's table is partial and in-frame only. The top ten clones hold about 0.02% of a sample with about 380,000 clones, 85% to 95% of them seen once. The sample comprised thymocytes. These receptors all stem from a human donor.

The chain joins TRBV4-1 to TRBJ2-1, with 8 bases identical to TRBD2. V lost 5 bases and J lost 6; bases outside the gene matches: 12. CDR1 and CDR2 (germline): MGHRA, YSYEKL. The CDR3 is 16 residues long. CDR3 nucleotides: TGCGCCAGCAGCTCAAGGACTAGCAGGGTTGGCAATGAGCAGTTCTTC. It specifies CASSSRTSRVGNEQFF.

This clone was found once. The chain has TRBV27 and TRBJ2-3, with 8 bases lining up with TRBD2. The CDR3 consists of 16 residues. V lost 6 bases, J lost 3 bases, and 11 bases stayed unmatched. Per the germline V gene, CDR1 is MNHEY and CDR2 is SMNVEV (reference sequence). The CDR3 sequence: CASRGGSGSGTDTQYF. In DNA, the CDR3 is TGTGCCAGCAGGGGGGGAAGCGGGAGCGGAACAGATACGCAGTATTTT.

V gene TRBV25-1 combines with J gene TRBJ1-6; D call uncertain. The CDR3 sequence is 15 residues long. V lost 4 bases to trimming and J lost 9 bases, with 16 bases between them. Per the germline V gene, CDR1 is MGHDK and CDR2 is SYGVNS. Here the CDR3 reads CASSGYRGRASPLHF. The CDR3 nucleotides read TGTGCCAGCAGTGGTTACAGAGGAAGGGCTTCACCCCTCCACTTT. Looking up the rest from reference TRBV25-1 and TRBJ1-6 gives the full variable domain: EADIYQTPRYLVIGTGKKITLECSQTMGHDKMYWYQQDPGMELHLIHYSYGVNSTEKGDLSSESTVSRIRTEHFPLTLESARPSHTSQYLCASSGYRGRASPLHFGNGTRLTVT.

About this clone: The sample holds other DNA sequences that translate to the same CDR3. This sequence joins TRBV9 and TRBJ1-4; no clear D. The CDR3 is 14 amino acids. CDR1 is SGDLS and CDR2 is YYNGEE in the germline V gene. The V end lost 0 bases, the J end lost 1 base, and 4 bases lay between the germline ends. CDR3 nucleotide sequence: TGTGCCAGCAGCGTAGGACAAACTAATGAAAAACTGTTTTTT. Its protein product is CASSVGQTNEKLFF.

The chain employs TRBV7-7 and TRBJ1-1; no definite D call. The germline V gene encodes CDR1 SSHAT and CDR2 FNYEAQ (reference sequence). The CDR3 runs 10 residues. CDR3 bases: TGTGCTAGGCTGAACACTGAAGCTTTCTTT. Protein product: CARLNTEAFF.

The J gene is TRBJ2-7, the V gene TRBV7-9; a possible D gene is TRBD2 (5 bases). Germline V gene sequence: CDR1 SEHNR, CDR2 FQNEAQ (reference sequence). The CDR3 runs 15 residues. V lost 1 base, J lost 0 bases, and 10 bases lay in between. The CDR3 nucleotides are TGTGCCAGCAGCTTAGGGACTGACCGCTCCTACGAGCAGTACTTC. Translation: CASSLGTDRSYEQYF.